This T cell receptor beta chain was recovered during a study of OX40 agonist ivuxolimab in advanced cancers. Profiled with immunoSEQ multiplex PCR; TCRdb holds only in-frame clones, not every one. Of tens of thousands of clones in the sample, less than 85% were seen once. The starting material was CD4+ or CD8+ T cells sorted from blood, obtained in a trial of the OX40 agonist ivuxolimab. The TCR sequence derives from an adult with an advanced solid tumor such as melanoma, head and neck, liver or kidney cancer.

The DNA of the CDR3 is TGTGCCAGCAGTTACGGACAGCAGGAGACCCAGTACTTC. This translates into CASSYGQQETQYF. The chain is built from TRBV6-5 and TRBJ2-5; D possibly corresponds to TRBD1 (6 bases). Germline CDR1 and CDR2: MNHEY and SVGAGI. This CDR3 is built from 13 residues. Trimming took off 2 bases at V and 5 bases at J, with 9 bases between the two ends.